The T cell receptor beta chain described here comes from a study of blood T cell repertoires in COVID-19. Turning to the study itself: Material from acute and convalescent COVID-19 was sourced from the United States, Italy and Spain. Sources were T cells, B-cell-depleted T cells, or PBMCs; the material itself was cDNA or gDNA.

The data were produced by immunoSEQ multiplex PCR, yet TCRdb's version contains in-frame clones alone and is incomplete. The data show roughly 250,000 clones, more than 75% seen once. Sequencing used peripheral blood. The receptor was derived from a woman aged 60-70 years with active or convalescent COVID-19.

Here the CDR3 reads CASSRQGAVGNEQFF. Written as DNA, the CDR3 is TGTGCCAGCAGCAGACAGGGGGCTGTTGGCAATGAGCAGTTCTTC. V gene TRBV7-2 combines with J gene TRBJ2-1, with 10 nucleotides matching TRBD1. Germline V CDR1 and CDR2: SGHTA, FQGNSA. This CDR3 has 15 residues. J lost 6 bases, V lost 5 bases, and 7 bases had no gene match.